Sequencing of this TCR beta chain was carried out in a study of PD-1 blockade in classical Hodgkin lymphoma. This clone was observed a few times. Only in-frame clones appear in the TCRdb table, and some are missing; sequencing was by immunoSEQ multiplex PCR. The repertoire has approximately 70,000 clones, roughly 91% of them found once; the top ten carry 8%. The patients all showed relapse after autologous stem cell transplantation, while their brentuximab vedotin exposure varied. The starting material was peripheral blood mononuclear cells (PBMCs), obtained at baseline. The TCR sequence derives from a human donor with classical Hodgkin lymphoma.

The CDR3 spells CASRNVAGMYSNQPQHF. The CDR3 DNA follows: TGTGCCAGCAGAAACGTGGCAGGGATGTATAGCAATCAGCCCCAGCATTTT. J is TRBJ1-5 and V is TRBV27; perhaps TRBD1 as D (5 bases). The V gene lost 6 bases and the J gene lost 0 bases, with 18 bases spanning the gap. The CDR3 spans 17 residues. CDR1 is MNHEY, CDR2 SMNVEV, per germline (reference sequence).